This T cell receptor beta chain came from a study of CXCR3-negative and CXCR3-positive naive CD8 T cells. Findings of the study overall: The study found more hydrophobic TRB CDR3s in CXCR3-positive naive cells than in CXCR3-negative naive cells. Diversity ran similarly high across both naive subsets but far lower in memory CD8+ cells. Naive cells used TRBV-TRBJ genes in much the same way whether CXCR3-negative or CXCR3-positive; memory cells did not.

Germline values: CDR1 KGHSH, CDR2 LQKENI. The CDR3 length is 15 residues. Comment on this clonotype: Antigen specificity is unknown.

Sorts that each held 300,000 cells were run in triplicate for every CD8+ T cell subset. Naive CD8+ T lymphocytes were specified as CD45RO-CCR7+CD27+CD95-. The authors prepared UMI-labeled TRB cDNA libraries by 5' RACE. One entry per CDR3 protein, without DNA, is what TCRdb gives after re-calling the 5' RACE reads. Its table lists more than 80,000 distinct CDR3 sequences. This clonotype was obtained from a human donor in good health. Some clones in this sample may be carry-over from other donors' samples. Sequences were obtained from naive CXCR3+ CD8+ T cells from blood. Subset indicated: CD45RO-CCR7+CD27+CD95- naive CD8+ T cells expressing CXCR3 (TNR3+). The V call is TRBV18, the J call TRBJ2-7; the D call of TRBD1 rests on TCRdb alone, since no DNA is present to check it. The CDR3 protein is CASSSTGRQPYEQYF.